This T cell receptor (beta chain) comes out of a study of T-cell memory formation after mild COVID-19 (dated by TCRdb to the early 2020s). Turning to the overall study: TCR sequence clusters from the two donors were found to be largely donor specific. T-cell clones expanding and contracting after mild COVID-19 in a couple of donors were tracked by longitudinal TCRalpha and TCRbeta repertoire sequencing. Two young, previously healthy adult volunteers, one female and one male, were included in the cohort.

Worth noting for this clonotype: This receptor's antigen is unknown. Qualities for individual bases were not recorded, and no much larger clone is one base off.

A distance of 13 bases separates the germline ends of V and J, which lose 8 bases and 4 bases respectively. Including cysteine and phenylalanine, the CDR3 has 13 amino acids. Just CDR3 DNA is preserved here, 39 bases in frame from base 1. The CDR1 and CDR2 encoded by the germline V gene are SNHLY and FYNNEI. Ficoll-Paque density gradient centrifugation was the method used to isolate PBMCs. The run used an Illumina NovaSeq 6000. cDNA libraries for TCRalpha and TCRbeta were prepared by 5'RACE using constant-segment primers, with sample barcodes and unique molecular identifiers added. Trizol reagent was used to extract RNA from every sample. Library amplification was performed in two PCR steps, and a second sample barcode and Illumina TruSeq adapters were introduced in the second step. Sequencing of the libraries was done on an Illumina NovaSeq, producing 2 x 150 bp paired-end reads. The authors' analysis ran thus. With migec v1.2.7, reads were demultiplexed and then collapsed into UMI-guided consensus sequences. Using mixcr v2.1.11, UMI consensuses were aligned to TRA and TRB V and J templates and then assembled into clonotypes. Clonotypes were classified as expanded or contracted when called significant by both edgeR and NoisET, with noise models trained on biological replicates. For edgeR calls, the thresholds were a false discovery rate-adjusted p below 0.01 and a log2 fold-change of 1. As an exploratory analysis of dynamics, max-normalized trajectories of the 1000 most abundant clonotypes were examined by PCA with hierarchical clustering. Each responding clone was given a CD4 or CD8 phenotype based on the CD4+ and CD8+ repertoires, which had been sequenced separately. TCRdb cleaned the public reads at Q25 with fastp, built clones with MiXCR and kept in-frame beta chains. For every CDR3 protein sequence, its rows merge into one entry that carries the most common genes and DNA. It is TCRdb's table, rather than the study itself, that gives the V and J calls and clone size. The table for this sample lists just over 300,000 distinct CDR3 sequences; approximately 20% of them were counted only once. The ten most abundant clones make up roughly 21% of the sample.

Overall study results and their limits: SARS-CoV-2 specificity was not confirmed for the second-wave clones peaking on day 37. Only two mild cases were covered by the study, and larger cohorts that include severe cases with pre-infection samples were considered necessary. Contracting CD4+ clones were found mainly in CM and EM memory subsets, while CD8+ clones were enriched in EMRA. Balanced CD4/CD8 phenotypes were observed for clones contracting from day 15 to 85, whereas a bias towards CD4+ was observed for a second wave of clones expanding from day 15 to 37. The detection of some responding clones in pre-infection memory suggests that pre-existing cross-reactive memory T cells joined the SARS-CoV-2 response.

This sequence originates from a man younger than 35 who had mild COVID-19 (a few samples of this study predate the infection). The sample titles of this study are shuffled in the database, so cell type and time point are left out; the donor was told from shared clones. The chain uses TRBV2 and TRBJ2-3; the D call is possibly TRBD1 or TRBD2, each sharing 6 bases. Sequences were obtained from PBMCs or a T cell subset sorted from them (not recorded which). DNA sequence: TGTGCCAGCCGATCGGGGGCCGCAGATACGCAGTATTTT. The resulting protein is CASRSGAADTQYF.